A selection of T cell receptor beta chains follows, all from one sample in a study of post-analysis software for immune sequencing data. MiXCR, run by TCRdb on the PCR reads, gives a single entry per CDR3 protein. Among about 540,000 distinct CDR3 sequences listed, around 31% were seen once. Sequences were obtained from blood. The receptors were sampled from a girl aged 2 to 17 with multiple sclerosis. Each CDR3 is given with its conserved first and last residue. A D gene is named only where the DNA matches it firmly. For some rows the clone size is stated as once, few or many, or as a class when expanded; others skip it.

d_call,v_call,clone_size,j_call,cdr3_nt,cdr3_aa
TRBD1,TRBV12-3/TRBV12-4,NA,TRBJ2-2,TGTGCCAGCAGTTATCGACAGGGTGGGGCCGGGGAGCTGTTTTTT,CASSYRQGGAGELFF
TRBD2,TRBV27,NA,TRBJ2-1,TGTGCCAGCAGTTCGCCGGGACTAGCGGAGGGCTCGTTTCCCAATGAGCAGTTCTTC,CASSSPGLAEGSFPNEQFF
TRBD1,TRBV5-1,NA,TRBJ2-5,TGCGCCAGCAGCTTGGCACTCGGGACAGGGGAAGAGACCCAGTACTTC,CASSLALGTGEETQYF
NA,TRBV10-3,NA,TRBJ2-1,TGTGCCATCAGTGGAGAGGGGGGGGAAAATGAGCAGTTCTTC,CAISGEGGENEQFF
TRBD2,TRBV10-1,many,TRBJ2-5,TGCGCCAGCAGTGAGTCGGCTAGCGGGGGAGAGACCCAGTACTTC,CASSESASGGETQYF
NA,TRBV19,NA,TRBJ1-2,TGTGCCAGTAGTATCCAGGGAATTAACTATGGCTACACCTTC,CASSIQGINYGYTF
NA,TRBV5-1,NA,TRBJ2-2,TGCGCCAGCAGCTTGGCCTCAGGGGCGCGGACCGGGGAGCTGTTTTTT,CASSLASGARTGELFF
TRBD1,TRBV12-3/TRBV12-4,many,TRBJ1-4,TGTGCCAGCAGCCCGGGACAGCTTAATGAAAAACTGTTTTTT,CASSPGQLNEKLFF
TRBD1,TRBV7-9,NA,TRBJ2-5,TGTGCCAGCCGCCGGGACAGCGCATCCGAAGAGACCCAGTACTTC,CASRRDSASEETQYF
NA,TRBV20-1,many,TRBJ1-2,TGCAGTGCTAGAGATATCTACTTACTCTATGGCTACACCTTC,CSARDIYLLYGYTF
NA,TRBV29-1,few,TRBJ2-7,TGCAGCGTTGGGGGGGGCCGACAGGGCCACGAGCAGTACTTC,CSVGGGRQGHEQYF
NA,TRBV20-1,few,TRBJ1-2,TGCAGTGCTAGAGGGGGGCGTAACTATGGCTACACCTTC,CSARGGRNYGYTF
NA,TRBV11-2,few,TRBJ1-2,TGTGCCAGCAGCTTTGAAAGCTATGGCTACACCTTC,CASSFESYGYTF
TRBD2,TRBV28,NA,TRBJ2-7,TGTGCCAGCAGTCTGTACACCCGGGGACTAGCGGGGGACGAGCAGTACTTC,CASSLYTRGLAGDEQYF
NA,TRBV9,NA,TRBJ1-6,TGTGCCAGCAGCGGGGACCACTTT,CASSGDHF
NA,TRBV2,NA,TRBJ2-5,TGTGCCAGCAGTACCAGGGATCCGGAGACCCAGTACTTC,CASSTRDPETQYF
TRBD2,TRBV7-8,few,TRBJ2-3,TGTGCCAGTAGCTTAGCGGGCAGCGGGGGGGCCTCGTGGTTCGATACGCAGTATTTT,CASSLAGSGGASWFDTQYF
NA,TRBV7-2,few,TRBJ1-2,TGTGCCAGCAGCTTACAGGGAAGGGGCGGCTACACCTTC,CASSLQGRGGYTF
TRBD1,TRBV16,NA,TRBJ1-6,TGTGCCAGCAGCCAAGCGACGACAGGGTACTCACCCCTCCACTTT,CASSQATTGYSPLHF
TRBD1,TRBV10-2,few,TRBJ2-1,TGCGCCAGCATGAGGGGGCCGGGGTGGGATGAGCAGTTCTTC,CASMRGPGWDEQFF
TRBD1,TRBV20-1,NA,TRBJ1-2,TGCAGTGCGCCTACGACAGGGGGATCTGGTTATCTCTATGGCTACACCTTC,CSAPTTGGSGYLYGYTF
TRBD1,TRBV6-6,NA,TRBJ1-5,TGTGCCAGCAGTTACCGGGACAGGGTACAGCCCCAGCATTTT,CASSYRDRVQPQHF
NA,TRBV3-1,few,TRBJ1-1,TGTGCCAGCAGCCTCCAGGTAGGCACTGAAGCTTTCTTT,CASSLQVGTEAFF
NA,TRBV15,few,TRBJ1-2,TGTGCCACCAGCAGACCTTCAGGGCCAGTTAACTATGGCTACACCTTC,CATSRPSGPVNYGYTF
NA,TRBV28,NA,TRBJ2-6,TGTGCCGCATGTCAATCCTACTCTGGGGCCAACGTCCTGACTTTC,CAACQSYSGANVLTF
NA,TRBV7-9,many,TRBJ2-7,TGTGCCAGCAGCCGATCAGAAGGGTACGAGCAGTACTTC,CASSRSEGYEQYF
TRBD2,TRBV20-1,NA,TRBJ2-5,TGCAGTGCTAGGAGGGAGGGAGCGGGTGAGACCCAGTACTTC,CSARREGAGETQYF
TRBD1,TRBV7-2,few,TRBJ1-2,TGTGCCAGCAGCTCCGCCATCCCGGGACAGGGTTTCTATGGCTACACCTTC,CASSSAIPGQGFYGYTF
TRBD2,TRBV7-2,NA,TRBJ2-5,TGTGCCAGCAGCCCAAGACTAGCGGGGGGGGAGACCCAGTACTTC,CASSPRLAGGETQYF
NA,TRBV6-5,NA,TRBJ1-1,TGTGCCAGCACCCCCGTGGACGGGAAAGCTTTCTTT,CASTPVDGKAFF
TRBD2,TRBV5-1,few,TRBJ2-1,TGCGCCAGCAGCTTCTTCGGGGGGGACAATGAGCAGTTCTTC,CASSFFGGDNEQFF
TRBD2,TRBV7-3,many,TRBJ2-3,TGTGCCAGCAGCCCCGGGACTAGCGGGGGGAGGACAGATACGCAGTATTTT,CASSPGTSGGRTDTQYF
TRBD1,TRBV29-1,NA,TRBJ1-1,TGCAGCGTTCACCCGGGACAGGGGAAGGCTTTCTTT,CSVHPGQGKAFF
NA,TRBV7-2,few,TRBJ2-4,TGTGCCAGCGCCCGAGCAACAGGGTGGGCGGCCAAAAACATTCAGTACTTC,CASARATGWAAKNIQYF
NA,TRBV20-1,NA,TRBJ1-2,TGCAGTGCTAGAGAGCCCCTGCGGGACTATGGCTACACCTTC,CSAREPLRDYGYTF